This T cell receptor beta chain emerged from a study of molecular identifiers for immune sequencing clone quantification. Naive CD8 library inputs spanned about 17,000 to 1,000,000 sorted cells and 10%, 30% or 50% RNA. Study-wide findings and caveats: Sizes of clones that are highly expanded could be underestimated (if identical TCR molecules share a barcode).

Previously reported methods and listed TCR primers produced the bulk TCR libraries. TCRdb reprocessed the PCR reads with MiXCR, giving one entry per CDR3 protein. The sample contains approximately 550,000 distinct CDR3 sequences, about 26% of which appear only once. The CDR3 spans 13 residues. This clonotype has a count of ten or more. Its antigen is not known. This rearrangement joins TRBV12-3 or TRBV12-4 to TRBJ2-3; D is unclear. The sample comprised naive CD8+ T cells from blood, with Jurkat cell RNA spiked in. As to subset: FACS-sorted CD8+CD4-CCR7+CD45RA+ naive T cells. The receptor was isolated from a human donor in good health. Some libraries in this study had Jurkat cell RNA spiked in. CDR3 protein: CGSSLAPPDTQYF. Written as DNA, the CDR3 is TGTGGGAGTAGCCTCGCGCCCCCAGATACGCAGTATTTT.